Below are 20 T cell receptor beta chains sequenced from a single sample in a study of CD8+ T cells in alopecia areata. Following extraction, RNA underwent reverse transcription to cDNA, which served as the sequencing template. This table comes from immunoSEQ multiplex PCR, and its TCRdb copy is limited to in-frame clones, with some not included. The sample holds approximately 180,000 clones, roughly 60% seen once. Treatment reported: oral pan-JAK inhibitor, 5-10 mg twice daily. The sample here was CD4+ T cells sorted from blood, taken at week 24, from a patient treated with tofacitinib. These receptors came from a human donor with alopecia areata.

This chain joins TRBV19 and TRBJ1-5; D is uncertain. V was clipped by 7 bases and J by 7 bases, with 20 bases between them. The CDR3 runs to 15 residues. Germline lookup yields CDR1 LNHDA and CDR2 SQIVND (reference sequence). CDR3 DNA: TGTGCCAGTACCCCCATAGAGGGCGAACGACAGCCCCAGCATTTT. Encoded protein: CASTPIEGERQPQHF.

There are many counts of this clone. CDR3 DNA sequence: TGTGCCAGCAGACTGACAGGCCCCTCTGCCGAGCAGTACTTC. Protein: CASRLTGPSAEQYF. The chain combines TRBV5-6 with TRBJ2-7; D might be TRBD1 (6 bases). The CDR3 loop spans 14 amino acids. Germline CDR1 reads SGHDT; CDR2 reads YYEEEE. V gave up 5 bases and J gave up 6 bases, with 18 bases separating them.

The sample holds a few counts of this clone. The V gene is TRBV14, the J gene TRBJ2-7; 11 bases are shared with TRBD2. The CDR3 contains 17 residues. Germline V gene sequence: CDR1 SGHDN, CDR2 FVKESK. V lost 0 bases and J lost 6; bases outside the gene matches: 10. CDR3 sequence (DNA): TGTGCCAGCAGCCAAGATCGGACACCCACTAGCGGGGGCGAGCAGTACTTC. As protein: CASSQDRTPTSGGEQYF.

This rearrangement joins TRBV10-3 to TRBJ2-3; 10 bases map to TRBD1. V lost 10 bases, J lost 3 bases, and 1 base stayed unmatched. The CDR3 contains 12 residues. The V gene's germline CDR1 is ENHRY and CDR2 SYGVKD. In DNA form, the CDR3 reads TGTGCCACGGGACAGGGGACAGATACGCAGTATTTT. It is translated as CATGQGTDTQYF.

J is TRBJ1-4 and V is TRBV5-1, with D maybe TRBD1 (5 bases). Germline CDR1 and CDR2: SGHRS and YFSETQ. Trimming took 0 bases from V and 8 from J, leaving 11 bases between them. The CDR3 runs to 14 residues. The CDR3: CASSLEAGREKLFF. CDR3 DNA: TGCGCCAGCAGCTTGGAGGCAGGGCGGGAAAAACTGTTTTTT. The whole variable domain, remainder taken from reference TRBV5-1 and TRBJ1-4, is KAGVTQTPRYLIKTRGQQVTLSCSPISGHRSVSWYQQTPGQGLQFLFEYFSETQRNKGNFPGRFSGRQFSNSRSEMNVSTLELGDSALYLCASSLEAGREKLFFGSGTQLSVL.

The chain recombines TRBV4-3 with TRBJ1-4; tentative D call: TRBD1 (5 bases). With 4 bases removed from V and 3 bases from J, the gap between germline ends came to 12 bases. Germline V gene sequence: CDR1 LGHNA, CDR2 YSLEER. The CDR3 runs 15 residues. CDR3 amino acids: CASSRDRDSNEKLFF. CDR3 sequence (DNA): TGCGCCAGCAGCCGGGACCGGGATTCTAATGAAAAACTGTTTTTT.

This clone appeared once. This chain joins TRBV9 and TRBJ1-3; TRBD1 is a possible D gene (6 bases). V lost 0 bases and J lost 4, with 8 bases in between. Germline CDR1 reads SGDLS; CDR2 reads YYNGEE. The CDR3 sequence is 14 residues long. CDR3 coding DNA: TGTGCCAGCAGCGTAGCACAGGGAGGAAACACCATATATTTT. Its protein product is CASSVAQGGNTIYF.

The V gene is TRBV18, the J gene TRBJ2-5, with TRBD2 identical over 7 bases. The V gene's germline CDR1 is KGHSH and CDR2 LQKENI. This CDR3 region has 17 residues. V shed 1 base, J shed 1 base, and the junction held 9 bases outside the gene matches. CDR3 bases: TGTGCCAGCTCACCACGGGAGGGACTTAGGACCCAAGAGACCCAGTACTTC. Translation: CASSPREGLRTQETQYF.

This clone was observed once. The V and J genes are TRBV29-1 and TRBJ2-5; D may be TRBD1 (5 bases). The CDR3 extends over 13 amino acids. V was cut by 6 bases and J by 1 base, with 12 bases left in between. Germline lookup yields CDR1 SQVTM and CDR2 ANQGSEA. CDR3 nucleotides: TGCAGCGTCCCCGGCAGGGCCCAAGAGACCCAGTACTTC. This codes for CSVPGRAQETQYF.

As to this clone: The sample carries other DNA sequences with the same CDR3. The chain joins TRBV29-1 to TRBJ1-2, with 9 bases identical to TRBD1. V lost 6 bases to trimming and J lost 3 bases; unmatched junction nucleotides: 5. The CDR3 runs to 13 residues. Germline CDR1 SQVTM, CDR2 ANQGSEA. Here the CDR3 DNA reads TGCAGCGTCCCGGGACAGGGTGACTATGGCTACACCTTC. Encoded protein: CSVPGQGDYGYTF.

This clone was observed a single time. The V call is TRBV7-2, the J call TRBJ2-2, with 9 positions matching TRBD2. The trim removed 2 bases at V and 0 bases at J, leaving 7 bases unmatched. Germline V gives CDR1 SGHTA, CDR2 FQGNSA. This CDR3 is 18 amino acids long. The CDR3 sequence: CASSLMVAGAANTGELFF. The CDR3 coding sequence is TGTGCCAGCAGCTTAATGGTAGCGGGGGCCGCGAACACCGGGGAGCTGTTTTTT.

This clone has a handful of counts. The V call is TRBV4-3, the J call TRBJ1-6; D remains unclear. The CDR3 sequence is 15 residues long. V was clipped by 4 bases and J by 5 bases, with 12 bases between them. Germline lookup yields CDR1 LGHNA and CDR2 YSLEER. CDR3 nucleotides: TGCGCCAGCAGCCGAGATTGGGGTAATAATTCACCCCTCCACTTT. Its translation is CASSRDWGNNSPLHF.

V gene TRBV29-1 combines with J gene TRBJ2-2; maybe TRBD1 (6 bases). The V gene's germline CDR1 is SQVTM and CDR2 ANQGSEA. This CDR3 is 14 amino acids long. V lost 7 bases, J lost 2 bases, and 14 bases lay in between. CDR3 nucleotide sequence: TGCAGCGCCAACCGGGACATCAACACCGGGGAGCTGTTTTTT. Protein: CSANRDINTGELFF.

The gene calls are TRBV27 and TRBJ2-7; D is possibly TRBD2 (6 bases). CDR3 length: 12 residues. V was pared by 5 bases and J by 5 bases, with 10 bases between. The V gene's germline CDR1 is MNHEY and CDR2 SMNVEV (reference sequence). CDR3 protein: CASSHGSNEQYF. The CDR3, as DNA: TGTGCCAGCAGTCACGGGAGCAACGAGCAGTACTTC.

This chain links TRBV27 with TRBJ2-7, with D uncertain. The germline gives CDR1 MNHEY, CDR2 SMNVEV (reference sequence). The V and J ends lost 7 bases and 0 bases respectively, with 10 bases between them. The CDR3 contains 13 residues. CDR3 in amino acids: CASKEISSYEQYF. In nucleotides, the CDR3 is TGTGCCAGCAAGGAGATTAGCTCCTACGAGCAGTACTTC.

The rearrangement joins TRBV25-1 to TRBJ2-2; D might be TRBD2 (5 bases). The CDR3 extends over 14 amino acids. V dropped 7 bases and J dropped 2 bases, with 11 bases sitting between them. Germline CDR1 reads MGHDK; CDR2 reads SYGVNS. CDR3 residues: CASKETTNTGELFF. For the CDR3, the DNA is TGTGCCAGCAAGGAGACTACCAACACCGGGGAGCTGTTTTTT.

The V and J genes are TRBV19 and TRBJ1-6; tentatively, D is TRBD1 (5 bases). With 5 bases removed from V and 8 bases from J, the gap between germline ends came to 10 bases. Germline V gene lookup returns CDR1 LNHDA and CDR2 SQIVND (reference sequence). The CDR3 loop spans 13 amino acids. CDR3 in DNA: TGTGCCAGTAGTTCCACCAGGGATTCACCCCTCCACTTT. Encoded protein: CASSSTRDSPLHF.

V gene TRBV5-1 combines with J gene TRBJ2-5; possible D gene TRBD1, 5 bases. The CDR3 is made up of 15 amino acids. The V gene lost 4 bases and the J gene lost 5 bases, with 18 bases spanning the gap. The V gene's germline CDR1 is SGHRS and CDR2 YFSETQ. The CDR3 reads CASSTTPGLGETQYF. The DNA of the CDR3 is TGCGCCAGCAGCACCACCCCAGGGCTGGGGGAGACCCAGTACTTC.

The chain is built from TRBV4-2 and TRBJ2-3; 12 bases are shared with TRBD2. Germline CDR1 reads LGHNA; CDR2 reads YNFKEQ. This CDR3 has 18 amino acids. The V segment lost 0 bases and the J segment 4 bases; nucleotides outside the gene matches: 8. CDR3 bases: TGTGCCAGCAGCCAAGATCGAACCCCTAGCGGGGGGGCAGATACGCAGTATTTT. Its translation is CASSQDRTPSGGADTQYF.

V usage is TRBV5-1 and J usage is TRBJ2-3; D possibly corresponds to TRBD2 (6 bases). Germline V gives CDR1 SGHRS, CDR2 YFSETQ. The germline V and J ends were trimmed by 0 bases and 4 bases, with 9 bases remaining between them. The length of the CDR3 is 14 residues. CDR3 nucleotide sequence: TGCGCCAGCAGCTTGGGGGGACTCCCAGATACGCAGTATTTT. Amino acids: CASSLGGLPDTQYF. Variable domain in full (rest from reference TRBV5-1 and TRBJ2-3): KAGVTQTPRYLIKTRGQQVTLSCSPISGHRSVSWYQQTPGQGLQFLFEYFSETQRNKGNFPGRFSGRQFSNSRSEMNVSTLELGDSALYLCASSLGGLPDTQYFGPGTRLTVL.